Shown below are 22 T cell receptor beta chains from a single sample sequenced in a study of graft-versus-host responses after intestinal transplantation. No antigens are known for them. Data came from immunoSEQ multiplex PCR; TCRdb stores just in-frame clones and leaves some out. This sample yields just over 70,000 clones, of which 84% are seen a single time; less than 0.45% belongs to the top ten. The source was unstimulated CD4+ T cells sorted from spleen or lymph node cells, collected before transplant. The origin of the receptors is a human donor who was the organ donor for an intestinal transplant.

This clone turned up a few times. The chain is built from TRBV5-1 and TRBJ1-4; 7 nucleotides agree with TRBD1. The CDR3 contains 14 residues. Per germline, CDR1 SGHRS and CDR2 YFSETQ. With V trimmed by 2 bases and J by 7 bases, 5 bases remained unmatched. CDR3 protein: CASSFRDRSEKLFF. CDR3 sequence (DNA): TGCGCCAGCAGCTTCAGGGACAGAAGTGAAAAACTGTTTTTT.

In DNA, the CDR3 is TGTGCCAGCAGTGTCAGGGTAATGAACACTGAAGCTTTCTTT. The encoded protein is CASSVRVMNTEAFF. V is TRBV28 and J is TRBJ1-1; D may be TRBD1 (5 bases). Trimming took 5 bases from V and 0 from J, leaving 10 bases between them. Germline-derived CDR1 and CDR2 are MDHEN and SYDVKM. The CDR3 has 14 amino acids.

This clone was counted only a few times. The chain links TRBV28 to TRBJ2-3, with a weak D call TRBD1 (6 bases). Germline CDR1 reads MDHEN; CDR2 reads SYDVKM. This CDR3 spans 12 amino acids. The CDR3 loop reads CATNTGIMLQYF. CDR3 DNA: TGTGCGACCAACACAGGGATAATGTTGCAGTATTTT.

The chain uses TRBV6-1 and TRBJ1-4, with D perhaps matching TRBD1 (6 bases). CDR1 is MNHNS and CDR2 is SASEGT in the germline V gene. The CDR3 extends over 15 amino acids. The germline V and J ends were trimmed by 7 bases and 2 bases, with 14 bases remaining between them. CDR3 bases: TGTGCCAGCAATCTTCAGGGGAGCACTAATGAAAAACTGTTTTTT. Translating it yields CASNLQGSTNEKLFF.

V usage is TRBV6-1 and J usage is TRBJ1-2; unclear D gene. The germline gives CDR1 MNHNS, CDR2 SASEGT. Trimming pared 2 bases from V and 0 bases from J, leaving 4 bases between. The CDR3 consists of 13 residues. The CDR3 DNA sequence: TGTGCCAGCAGTGAACCCGCTAACTATGGCTACACCTTC. It translates to CASSEPANYGYTF.

This clone was recorded only once. This rearrangement joins TRBV7-9 to TRBJ1-6; 8 bases map to TRBD1. Germline trimming cut 6 bases from V and 6 bases from J; bases unmatched to any gene: 7. Per germline, CDR1 SEHNR and CDR2 FQNEAQ (reference sequence). The CDR3 has 15 residues. CDR3 sequence: CASSPTQGANSPLHF. The CDR3 DNA follows: TGTGCCAGCAGTCCAACCCAGGGGGCTAATTCACCCCTCCACTTT.

Only a few counts were recorded for this clone. The rearrangement uses TRBV7-2 and TRBJ1-5; possibly TRBD1 for D (6 bases). V was clipped by 5 bases and J by 3 bases, with 11 bases between them. CDR3 length: 14 amino acids. Germline V lookup: CDR1 SGHTA, CDR2 FQGNSA. In DNA, the CDR3 is TGTGCCAGCAGCCCCTACAGGGACAATCAGCCCCAGCATTTT. As protein: CASSPYRDNQPQHF.

The chain couples TRBV19 to TRBJ1-4; D ambiguous. The V gene's germline CDR1 is LNHDA and CDR2 SQIVND (reference sequence). Trimming left V 6 bases short and J 0 bases short, with 8 bases between. The CDR3 has 14 amino acids. CDR3 in DNA: TGTGCCAGTAGCTGGGGAGCAACTAATGAAAAACTGTTTTTT. Amino acids: CASSWGATNEKLFF.

The chain uses TRBV28 and TRBJ1-1; D not resolved. This CDR3 region has 12 residues. Per the germline V gene, CDR1 is MDHEN and CDR2 is SYDVKM. V was pared by 5 bases and J by 6 bases, with 10 bases between. This chain's CDR3 is CASSRVFSEAFF. The CDR3 nucleotides are TGTGCCAGCAGTCGTGTATTTTCTGAAGCTTTCTTT.

The rearrangement joins TRBV5-1 to TRBJ1-6; perhaps TRBD1 as D (5 bases). Trimming removed 0 bases at V and 10 bases at J, with 17 bases between. The CDR3 consists of 16 residues. The germline V gene encodes CDR1 SGHRS and CDR2 YFSETQ. CDR3 nucleotide sequence: TGCGCCAGCAGCTTGGTCCAGGGCCAACTTGGATCACCCCTCCACTTT. Translated, it gives CASSLVQGQLGSPLHF.

This chain links TRBV7-9 with TRBJ1-1; D remains ambiguous. Germline V gives CDR1 SEHNR, CDR2 FQNEAQ (reference sequence). CDR3 size: 13 residues. The ends were cut back, 4 bases at V and 0 bases at J, with 6 bases in the middle. The CDR3 protein is CASSSTVNTEAFF. CDR3 in DNA: TGTGCCAGCAGCTCTACAGTGAACACTGAAGCTTTCTTT.

The rearrangement links TRBV6-5 to TRBJ2-7; D may be TRBD2 (5 bases). The length of the CDR3 is 15 residues. Germline V CDR1 and CDR2: MNHEY, SVGAGI. V lost 5 bases and J 1 base, leaving 15 bases between the germline ends. In DNA form, the CDR3 reads TGTGCCAGCAGTGCCAGCTCCGGAGGATCCTACGAGCAGTACGTC. Translation gives CASSASSGGSYEQYV.

The V call is TRBV5-4, the J call TRBJ2-5; 7 nucleotides match TRBD2. CDR3 length: 16 amino acids. The germline CDR1 and CDR2 sequences are SGHNT and YYREEE (reference sequence). Trimming took 0 bases from V and 2 from J; bases not matched to a gene: 7. In DNA, the CDR3 is TGTGCCAGCAGCTTGGGGCTTGCGGGGGTGCAAGAGACCCAGTACTTC. Its translation is CASSLGLAGVQETQYF.

V is TRBV7-9 and J is TRBJ2-5; tentatively, D is TRBD2 (5 bases). Germline-derived CDR1 and CDR2 are SEHNR and FQNEAQ (reference sequence). The length of the CDR3 is 15 residues. Trimming took 0 bases from V and 0 from J, leaving 8 bases between them. The CDR3 is CASSLAGRDQETQYF. The CDR3 DNA is TGTGCCAGCAGCTTAGCTGGGCGGGACCAAGAGACCCAGTACTTC.

The chain has TRBV5-1 and TRBJ2-3; 9 bases line up with TRBD2. This CDR3 region has 15 residues. With 1 base clipped from V and 3 bases from J, the junction kept 3 bases outside the gene matches. CDR1 and CDR2 from the germline V gene are SGHRS and YFSETQ. CDR3 in amino acids: CASSLLAGATDTQYF. For the CDR3, the DNA is TGCGCCAGCAGCTTGTTAGCGGGGGCGACAGATACGCAGTATTTT. The full variable domain, with the rest looked up from reference TRBV5-1 and TRBJ2-3, is KAGVTQTPRYLIKTRGQQVTLSCSPISGHRSVSWYQQTPGQGLQFLFEYFSETQRNKGNFPGRFSGRQFSNSRSEMNVSTLELGDSALYLCASSLLAGATDTQYFGPGTRLTVL.

The rearrangement joins TRBV6-6 to TRBJ2-3, with 9 bases identical to TRBD2. J lost 2 bases, V lost 6 bases, and 3 bases had no gene match. This CDR3 contains 14 residues. The germline CDR1 and CDR2 sequences are MNHNY and SVGAGI (reference sequence). In DNA form, the CDR3 reads TGTGCCAGCAGCCGCGGGGGGGCCACAGATACGCAGTATTTT. This encodes CASSRGGATDTQYF.

This clone was observed a single time. V is TRBV28 and J is TRBJ1-5; D remains unclear. Trimming took off 10 bases at V and 0 bases at J, with 16 bases between the two ends. Germline loops: CDR1 MDHEN, CDR2 SYDVKM. The CDR3 contains 15 residues. CDR3 DNA: TGTGCCACTAGAGCGACGGGGTATAGCAATCAGCCCCAGCATTTT. It specifies CATRATGYSNQPQHF.

In this sample, this clone turned up once. The rearrangement links TRBV29-1 to TRBJ1-2; 11 positions agree with TRBD1. Trimming removed 4 bases from V and 7 bases from J; junction bases left unmatched: 8. The CDR3 is 14 amino acids. CDR1 is SQVTM, CDR2 ANQGSEA, per germline. CDR3 sequence (DNA): TGCAGCGTTGCGACCGGACAGGGGGCTTCTGGCTACACCTTC. This sequence encodes CSVATGQGASGYTF. Drawing the rest from reference TRBV29-1 and TRBJ1-2, the complete variable domain is SAVISQKPSRDICQRGTSLTIQCQVDSQVTMMFWYRQQPGQSLTLIATANQGSEATYESGFVIDKFPISRPNLTFSTLTVSNMSPEDSSIYLCSVATGQGASGYTFGSGTRLTVV.

The chain employs TRBV6-5 and TRBJ1-2, with 9 bases that match TRBD1. The CDR3 covers 14 residues. With 7 bases clipped from V and 4 bases from J, the junction kept 7 bases outside the gene matches. The V gene's germline CDR1 is MNHEY and CDR2 SVGAGI. The CDR3 DNA is TGTGCCAGCAAGAGGGACAGGGCCATCTATGGCTACACCTTC. It encodes CASKRDRAIYGYTF.

The genes are TRBV5-1 and TRBJ2-2, with D unresolved. The CDR3 contains 17 residues. V was shortened by 4 bases and J by 4 bases, with 20 bases between the two germline ends. From germline, CDR1 is SGHRS and CDR2 YFSETQ. The CDR3 protein is CASSGPHFSDGTGELFF. The CDR3 DNA sequence: TGCGCCAGCAGCGGGCCCCACTTCTCCGACGGCACCGGGGAGCTGTTTTTT.

The chain links TRBV7-9 to TRBJ2-7; 7 nucleotides align to TRBD1. Germline assignment: CDR1 SEHNR and CDR2 FQNEAQ (reference sequence). Trimming at V came to 1 base and at J to 7 bases, leaving 7 bases not matched to a gene. The CDR3 consists of 14 residues. The chain's CDR3 is CASSLGQGFDEQYV. CDR3 bases: TGTGCCAGCAGCTTAGGACAGGGCTTCGATGAGCAGTACGTC.

The genes are TRBV5-1 and TRBJ1-3, with a tentative D call TRBD1 (5 bases). The CDR3 consists of 15 residues. Germline V gives CDR1 SGHRS, CDR2 YFSETQ. The V end lost 0 bases, the J end lost 4 bases, and 11 bases lay between the germline ends. CDR3 protein: CASSLAQGGGNTIYF. CDR3 DNA sequence: TGCGCCAGCAGCTTGGCGCAGGGAGGAGGAAACACCATATATTTT.